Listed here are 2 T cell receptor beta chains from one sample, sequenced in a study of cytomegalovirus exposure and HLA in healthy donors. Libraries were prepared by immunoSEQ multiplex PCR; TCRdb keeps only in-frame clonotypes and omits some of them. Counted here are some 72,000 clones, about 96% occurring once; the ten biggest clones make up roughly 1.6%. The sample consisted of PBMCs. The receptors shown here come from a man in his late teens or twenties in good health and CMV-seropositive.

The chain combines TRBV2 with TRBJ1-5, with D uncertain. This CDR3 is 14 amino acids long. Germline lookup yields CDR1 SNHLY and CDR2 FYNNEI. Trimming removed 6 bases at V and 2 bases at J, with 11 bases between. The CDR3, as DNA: TGTGCCAGCAGGGGAGAGGGCCGCAATCAGCCCCAGCATTTT. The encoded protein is CASRGEGRNQPQHF.

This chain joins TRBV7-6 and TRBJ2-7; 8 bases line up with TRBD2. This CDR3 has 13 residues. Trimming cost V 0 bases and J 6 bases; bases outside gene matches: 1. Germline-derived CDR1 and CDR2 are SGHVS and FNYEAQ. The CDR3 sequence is CASSLASGSEQYF. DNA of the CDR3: TGTGCCAGCAGCTTAGCGAGCGGGAGCGAGCAGTACTTC.